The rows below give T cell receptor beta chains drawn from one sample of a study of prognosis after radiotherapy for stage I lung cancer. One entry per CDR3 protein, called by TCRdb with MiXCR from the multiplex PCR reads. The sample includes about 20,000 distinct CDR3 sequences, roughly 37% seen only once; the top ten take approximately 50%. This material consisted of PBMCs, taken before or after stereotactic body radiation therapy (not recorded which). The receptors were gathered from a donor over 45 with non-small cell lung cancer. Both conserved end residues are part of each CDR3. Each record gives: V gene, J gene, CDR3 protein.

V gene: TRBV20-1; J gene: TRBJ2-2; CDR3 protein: CSARDLTSDTGELFF
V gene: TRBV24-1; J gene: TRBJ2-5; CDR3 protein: CATSDSSRAGGLETQYF
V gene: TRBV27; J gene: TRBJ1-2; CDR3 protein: CASSLDSNYGYTF
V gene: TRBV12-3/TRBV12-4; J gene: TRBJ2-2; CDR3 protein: CASSFQWPGELFF
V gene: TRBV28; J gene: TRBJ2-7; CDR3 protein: CASSVGYEQYF
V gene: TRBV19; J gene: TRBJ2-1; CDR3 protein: CASSSNRGTPPQEQFF
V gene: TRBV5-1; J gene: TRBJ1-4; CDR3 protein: CASSSTGGYEKLFF
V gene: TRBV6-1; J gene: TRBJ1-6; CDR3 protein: CASTQGNSPLHF
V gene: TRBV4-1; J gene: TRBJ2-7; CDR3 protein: CASSPVLLSYEQYF
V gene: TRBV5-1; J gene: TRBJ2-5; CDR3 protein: CASSSPTSGIQETQYF
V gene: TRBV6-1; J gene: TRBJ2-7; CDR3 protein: CASTESAGQGPYEQYF
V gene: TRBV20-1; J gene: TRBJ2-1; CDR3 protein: CSARGRQGHNEQFF
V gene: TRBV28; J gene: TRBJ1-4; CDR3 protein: CASSFQQGLEKLFF
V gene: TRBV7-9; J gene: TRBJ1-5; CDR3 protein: CASSFEVRGEQPQHF
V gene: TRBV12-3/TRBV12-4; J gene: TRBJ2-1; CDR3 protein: CASSSRGNEQFF
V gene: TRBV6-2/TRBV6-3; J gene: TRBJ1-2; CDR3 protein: CASSLPGTTNYGYTF
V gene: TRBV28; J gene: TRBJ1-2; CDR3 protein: CASRPQGNYGYTF
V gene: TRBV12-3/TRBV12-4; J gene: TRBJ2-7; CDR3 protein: CASSVYRGREDSYEQYF